This T cell receptor (beta chain) comes out of a study of T cells after yellow fever vaccination. Overall study context: When fractions had low cell numbers, they were prepared with SMART-Seq v4 Ultra Low Input.

5'RACE template switching produced TCR cDNA carrying a universal primer site and UMIs. TCRdb recomputed calls from the 5' RACE reads with MiXCR, one row per CDR3 protein. The repertoire holds 300,000 or so distinct CDR3 sequences, around 7% seen once, with 15% to 20% in the top ten. After removal of 0 bases from V and 1 base from J, the junction contained 11 bases not matched to a gene. In germline, CDR1 is SGHRS, CDR2 YFSETQ. This CDR3 is built from 18 residues. Study findings and constraints: Only a minor proportion of clonotypes was detected across both CD4 and CD8 compartments. FACS-sorted repertoires could harbor abundant contaminating bulk-population clonotypes.

There are a few counts of this clonotype. Its antigen is not known. This TCR was sampled from a man aged 18 to 29 who received the YFV17D yellow fever vaccine. The specimen comprised PBMCs, sampled about 41 days after the first yellow fever vaccination. This chain links TRBV5-1 with TRBJ1-2, with 8 bases fitting TRBD1. The CDR3 loop reads CASSLAGQGGGHNYGYTF. The CDR3 nucleotides read TGCGCCAGCAGCTTGGCTGGACAGGGTGGTGGCCATAACTATGGCTACACCTTC.